Each of the 10 T cell receptor beta chains below was sequenced from the same sample in a study of blood T cell repertoires in COVID-19. Using immunoSEQ multiplex PCR, the repertoire was profiled, and TCRdb retains in-frame clones only, with some absent. The data contain 130,000 to 150,000 clones, roughly 88% of them seen just once; the ten biggest clones take up 6.5% to 9.5%. Sequencing input: peripheral blood. The source is a woman between 55 and 75 years old with COVID-19, enrolled during active disease.

The chain uses TRBV11-3 and TRBJ1-4; D is unresolved. With 8 bases removed from V and 0 bases from J, the gap between germline ends came to 10 bases. Germline CDR1 and CDR2: SGHNT and YENEEA. This CDR3 contains 14 residues. CDR3 nucleotide sequence: TGTGCCAGCGGTCACAAAACAACTAATGAAAAACTGTTTTTT. It codes for CASGHKTTNEKLFF. Supplemented by reference TRBV11-3 and TRBJ1-4, the full variable domain reads EAGVVQSPRYKIIEKKQPVAFWCNPISGHNTLYWYLQNLGQGPELLIRYENEEAVDDSQLPKDRFSAERLKGVDSTLKIQPAELGDSAVYLCASGHKTTNEKLFFGSGTQLSVL.

The chain carries TRBV19 and TRBJ1-3, with D unresolved. Per the germline V gene, CDR1 is LNHDA and CDR2 is SQIVND (reference sequence). The CDR3 runs to 14 residues. Trimming stripped 5 bases from V and 4 bases from J, with 12 bases between. The CDR3 DNA reads as TGTGCCAGTAGTGAGTCGGTCTCAGGAAACACCATATATTTT. It codes for CASSESVSGNTIYF.

This sequence joins TRBV7-2 and TRBJ2-4; TRBD2 agrees at 10 bases. This CDR3 has 19 amino acids. Germline values: CDR1 SGHTA, CDR2 FQGNSA. The junction had 9 bases not matched to a gene; V was cut back by 0 bases and J by 1 base. The CDR3 is CASSLAPSGGLSAKNIQYF. The CDR3 nucleotides read TGTGCCAGCAGCTTAGCCCCTAGCGGGGGTCTTTCTGCCAAAAACATTCAGTACTTC.

The chain employs TRBV4-2 and TRBJ2-5, with 11 bases that match TRBD2. This CDR3 contains 15 residues. The germline V gene has CDR1 LGHNA and CDR2 YNFKEQ. The V and J ends lost 6 bases and 2 bases, in that order; junction bases with no gene match: 5. CDR3: CASRRGTSGQETQYF. CDR3 DNA sequence: TGTGCCAGCAGACGGGGGACTAGCGGTCAAGAGACCCAGTACTTC.

The V call is TRBV20-1, the J call TRBJ2-2, with TRBD2 as a possible D gene (5 bases). This CDR3 comprises 14 residues. V was cut by 3 bases and J by 0 bases, with 8 bases left in between. CDR1 and CDR2 (germline): DFQATT, SNEGSKA (reference sequence). The CDR3 region is CSASEGANTGELFF. The DNA for the CDR3 is TGCAGTGCTAGTGAGGGCGCGAACACCGGGGAGCTGTTTTTT.

The chain employs TRBV5-1 and TRBJ1-2; unclear D gene. Germline lookup yields CDR1 SGHRS and CDR2 YFSETQ. The CDR3 sequence is 19 residues long. Trimming took off 6 bases at V and 0 bases at J, with 27 bases between the two ends. The CDR3 nucleotides read TGCGCCAGCACCATTTCTCCCAGTCAGGATTTACCGGCTAACTATGGCTACACCTTC. Translation gives CASTISPSQDLPANYGYTF.

The chain joins TRBV25-1 to TRBJ1-5, with unresolved D. Deletions cut 3 bases from V and 0 bases from J, with 12 bases between. Germline assignment: CDR1 MGHDK and CDR2 SYGVNS. CDR3 length: 16 amino acids. The CDR3 sequence: CASSDHGGSSNQPQHF. The CDR3 nucleotides read TGTGCCAGCAGTGATCACGGCGGCAGTAGCAATCAGCCCCAGCATTTT.

The chain combines TRBV7-6 with TRBJ2-2; TRBD1 is a possible D gene (6 bases). Trimming removed 0 bases at V and 1 base at J, with 9 bases between. Germline CDR1 reads SGHVS; CDR2 reads FNYEAQ. The CDR3 contains 16 residues. The CDR3 region is CASSLAGHRNTGELFF. DNA for the CDR3: TGTGCCAGCAGCTTAGCGGGACACCGGAACACCGGGGAGCTGTTTTTT.

This rearrangement joins TRBV28 to TRBJ2-7; D possibly corresponds to TRBD1 (6 bases). The germline V gene has CDR1 MDHEN and CDR2 SYDVKM. V was pared by 10 bases and J by 4 bases, with 17 bases between. The CDR3 spans 13 residues. The CDR3 spells CATDTGTYYEQYF. As DNA, the CDR3 is TGTGCCACCGACACCGGGACATATTACGAGCAGTACTTC.

The chain joins TRBV19 to TRBJ2-1; TRBD2 aligns across 12 bases. The CDR3 runs 15 residues. From germline, CDR1 is LNHDA and CDR2 SQIVND (reference sequence). V trimming: 6 bases; J trimming: 6 bases; junction bases outside the gene matches: 6. As DNA, the CDR3 is TGTGCCAGTAGCCTCTCTAGCGGGGGGGCCAATGAGCAGTTCTTC. This sequence encodes CASSLSSGGANEQFF.